The 16 T cell receptor beta chains below come from one sample, sequenced in a study of T cell responses to AZD1222 COVID-19 vaccine. Sequencing was performed with immunoSEQ multiplex PCR; in TCRdb, only in-frame clones are kept and a portion is missing. The sample lists under 150,000 clones, about nine tenths seen once, with 1.1% in the top ten. The starting material was peripheral blood, obtained on day 0 of AZD1222 vaccination. These receptors came from an adult in good health.

This clone was detected once. V is TRBV6-5 and J is TRBJ1-3; D call uncertain. This CDR3 spans 13 amino acids. Germline CDR1 and CDR2: MNHEY and SVGAGI. The ends were cut back, 6 bases at V and 0 bases at J, with 6 bases in the middle. CDR3 in DNA: TGTGCCAGCAGCGGAGACTCTGGAAACACCATATATTTT. Its protein product is CASSGDSGNTIYF.

The sample holds one count of this clone. The V gene is TRBV29-1, the J gene TRBJ2-7; TRBD1 or TRBD2 may be the D gene (5 bases each). Trimming took 2 bases from V and 6 from J, leaving 17 bases between them. The CDR3 runs to 14 residues. CDR1 and CDR2 (germline): SQVTM, ANQGSEA. The CDR3 loop reads CSVENPGRGGEQYF. CDR3 DNA: TGCAGCGTTGAAAATCCGGGAAGGGGTGGCGAGCAGTACTTC.

This chain joins TRBV5-1 and TRBJ1-2, with no clear D. Germline V gene lookup returns CDR1 SGHRS and CDR2 YFSETQ. Deletions cut 4 bases from V and 2 bases from J, with 12 bases between. The CDR3 loop spans 14 amino acids. CDR3 residues: CASSTSTPNYGYTF. Here the CDR3 DNA reads TGCGCCAGCAGCACATCGACACCAAACTATGGCTACACCTTC.

This clone has just one count. The chain links TRBV2 to TRBJ2-5; the D gene could be TRBD1 or TRBD2 (5 bases each). The CDR3 is 15 amino acids. V shed 7 bases and J shed 1 base, with 16 bases lying between them. Germline CDR1 is SNHLY and CDR2 is FYNNEI. This chain's CDR3 is CASTGSGGPQETQYF. The DNA for the CDR3 is TGTGCCAGCACGGGTAGTGGGGGTCCCCAAGAGACCCAGTACTTC.

The V gene is TRBV6-5, the J gene TRBJ1-3; the D gene is possibly TRBD1 (6 bases). The germline gives CDR1 MNHEY, CDR2 SVGAGI. Between the trimmed V and J ends, which lost 5 bases and 2 bases, there was a span of 10 bases. The CDR3 is made up of 14 amino acids. The CDR3 reads CASSHRQAGNTIYF. The CDR3 DNA reads TGTGCCAGCAGTCACCGACAGGCTGGAAACACCATATATTTT.

The chain couples TRBV4-1 to TRBJ1-5; D unclear. The CDR3 has 14 residues. V lost 2 bases and J 0 bases, leaving 5 bases between the germline ends. Looked up from germline, CDR1 is MGHRA and CDR2 is YSYEKL. CDR3 residues: CASSQTASNQPQHF. The CDR3 DNA follows: TGCGCCAGCAGCCAAACAGCTAGCAATCAGCCCCAGCATTTT.

This chain links TRBV30 with TRBJ2-5; D may be TRBD1 (5 bases). This CDR3 is 14 amino acids long. V was pared by 3 bases and J by 1 base, with 12 bases between. Germline V gives CDR1 GTSNPN, CDR2 SVGIG (reference sequence). CDR3 sequence: CAWSQGQGQETQYF. For the CDR3, the DNA is TGTGCCTGGAGCCAAGGGCAGGGCCAAGAGACCCAGTACTTC.

The V gene is TRBV28, the J gene TRBJ2-5, with 10 bases identical to TRBD2. V lost 1 base and J lost 7; bases outside the gene matches: 3. From germline, CDR1 is MDHEN and CDR2 SYDVKM. The CDR3 consists of 14 residues. CDR3 in DNA: TGTGCCAGCAGTTTATCTAGCGGGAGTGGGACCCAGTACTTC. It is translated as CASSLSSGSGTQYF. Full variable domain (remainder filled in from reference TRBV28 and TRBJ2-5): DVKVTQSSRYLVKRTGEKVFLECVQDMDHENMFWYRQDPGLGLRLIYFSYDVKMKEKGDIPEGYSVSREKKERFSLILESASTNQTSMYLCASSLSSGSGTQYFGPGTRLLVL.

The chain joins TRBV19 to TRBJ2-1; D not certain. V lost 9 bases, J lost 0 bases, and 15 bases lay in between. The CDR3 is 15 amino acids. Germline-derived CDR1 and CDR2 are LNHDA and SQIVND (reference sequence). CDR3 DNA sequence: TGTGCCAGCAACCTCGATATGGACTCCTACAATGAGCAGTTCTTC. Translation gives CASNLDMDSYNEQFF.

The chain carries TRBV30 and TRBJ1-5; D may be TRBD1 (5 bases). The ends were cut back, 2 bases at V and 6 bases at J, with 14 bases in the middle. CDR1 is GTSNPN, CDR2 SVGIG, per germline (reference sequence). The CDR3 extends over 14 amino acids. CDR3: CAWSPGFSRQPQHF. As DNA, the CDR3 is TGTGCCTGGAGTCCAGGGTTTTCGCGTCAGCCCCAGCATTTT.

The chain combines TRBV6-5 with TRBJ1-2; tentative D call: TRBD1 (6 bases). Per the germline V gene, CDR1 is MNHEY and CDR2 is SVGAGI. The germline V and J ends were trimmed by 7 bases and 4 bases, with 13 bases remaining between them. The CDR3 spans 13 residues. The CDR3 coding sequence is TGTGCCAGCACCATCGGGGGCCCCTATGGCTACACCTTC. Translated, it gives CASTIGGPYGYTF.

The chain combines TRBV5-6 with TRBJ2-5; D uncertain. Germline CDR1 reads SGHDT; CDR2 reads YYEEEE. This CDR3 is 14 amino acids long. The ends were cut back, 4 bases at V and 1 base at J, with 11 bases in the middle. The CDR3 DNA reads TGTGCCAGCAGCATTGGCAGGTCCCAAGAGACCCAGTACTTC. It yields the protein CASSIGRSQETQYF.

J is TRBJ1-5 and V is TRBV6-5, with a weak D call TRBD1 (5 bases). V was pared by 2 bases and J by 5 bases, with 10 bases between. The germline V gene has CDR1 MNHEY and CDR2 SVGAGI. The CDR3 totals 14 residues. The CDR3 bases are TGTGCCAGCAGTTACCAGGCAGGGCATCAGCCCCAGCATTTT. It specifies CASSYQAGHQPQHF.

This chain connects TRBV19 to TRBJ2-1, with 7 bases that match TRBD1. Unmatched junction bases numbered 14, after V lost 6 bases and J lost 9 bases. The CDR3 consists of 15 residues. Germline V CDR1 and CDR2: LNHDA, SQIVND (reference sequence). The CDR3 here is CASRGRTGEYGEQFF. The DNA for the CDR3 is TGTGCCAGTAGGGGCCGGACAGGTGAATACGGTGAGCAGTTCTTC. Variable domain in full (rest from reference TRBV19 and TRBJ2-1): DGGITQSPKYLFRKEGQNVTLSCEQNLNHDAMYWYRQDPGQGLRLIYYSQIVNDFQKGDIAEGYSVSREKKESFPLTVTSAQKNPTAFYLCASRGRTGEYGEQFFGPGTRLTVL.

V usage is TRBV7-3 and J usage is TRBJ1-6, with a possible D match to TRBD1 (5 bases). This CDR3 region has 16 residues. Germline V gene sequence: CDR1 SGHTA, CDR2 FQGTGA. Trimming stripped 1 base from V and 7 bases from J, with 14 bases between. CDR3 loop: CASSLRGVGTNSPLHF. CDR3 coding DNA: TGTGCCAGCAGCTTAAGAGGTGTAGGGACCAATTCACCCCTCCACTTT.

V is TRBV9 and J is TRBJ2-3, with TRBD2 matching 16 bases. Germline V gene sequence: CDR1 SGDLS, CDR2 YYNGEE. There are 17 residues in the CDR3. Losses at the gene ends were 4 bases for V and 4 bases for J; bases not matched to a gene: 6. CDR3 DNA: TGTGCCAGCAGCCCCGGGACTAGCGGGAGGGCCGCAGATACGCAGTATTTT. Encoded protein: CASSPGTSGRAADTQYF.